The entry that follows covers one T cell receptor (beta chain) sequence. This specimen comes from a study of blood T cell repertoires in COVID-19. Background on the study: In each case, the material was cDNA or gDNA derived from T cells, B-cell-depleted T cells, or PBMCs.

Original analysis: Researchers report that nucleated cell counts were estimated from reference gene primer amplification. Clones were sequenced by immunoSEQ multiplex PCR, and TCRdb holds only the in-frame ones, with some missing. V, J and clone size are taken as reported in that table, and D and trimming were inferred from the DNA itself. The data show more than 80,000 clones, roughly 90% seen once. V was pared by 5 bases and J by 12 bases, with 20 bases between. The V gene's germline CDR1 is KGHSH and CDR2 LQKENI. The CDR3 runs 14 residues. This TCR was recovered from a human donor with active COVID-19. The donor label of this sample is uncertain. The V call is TRBV18, the J call TRBJ2-1; a weak D match, TRBD1 (6 bases). The material sequenced was peripheral blood. The CDR3 DNA is TGTGCCAGCTCAAAGGACAGAAGGGGGTACGTGCAGTTCTTC. This encodes CASSKDRRGYVQFF.